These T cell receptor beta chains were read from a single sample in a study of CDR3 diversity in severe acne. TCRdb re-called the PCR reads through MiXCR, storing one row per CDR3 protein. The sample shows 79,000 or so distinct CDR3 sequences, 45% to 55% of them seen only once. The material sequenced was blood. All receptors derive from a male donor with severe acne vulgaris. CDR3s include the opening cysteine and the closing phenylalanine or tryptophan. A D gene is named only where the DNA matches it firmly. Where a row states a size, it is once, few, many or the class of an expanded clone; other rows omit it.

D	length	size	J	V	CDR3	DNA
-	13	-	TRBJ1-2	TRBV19	CASSIPGIGGYTF	TGTGCCAGTAGTATCCCAGGGATTGGTGGCTACACCTTC
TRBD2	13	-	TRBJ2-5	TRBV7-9	CASSGTSGETQYF	TGTGCCAGCAGCGGGACTAGCGGGGAGACCCAGTACTTC
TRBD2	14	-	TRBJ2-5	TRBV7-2	CASSRLAGEETQYF	TGTGCCAGCAGTCGACTAGCGGGAGAAGAGACCCAGTACTTC
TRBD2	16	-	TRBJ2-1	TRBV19	CASSGGTSGIYNEQFF	TGTGCCAGTAGTGGAGGGACTAGCGGGATCTACAATGAGCAGTTCTTC
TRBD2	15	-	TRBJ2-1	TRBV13	CASSSGLAGVGEQFF	TGTGCCAGCAGCTCGGGACTAGCGGGAGTGGGAGAGCAGTTCTTC
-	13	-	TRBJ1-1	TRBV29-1	CSVEGGRGTEAFF	TGCAGCGTTGAGGGGGGTAGGGGCACTGAAGCTTTCTTT
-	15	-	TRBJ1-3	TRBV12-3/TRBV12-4	CASSSQGPGGNTIYF	TGTGCCAGCAGCTCGCAGGGACCGGGTGGAAACACCATATATTTT
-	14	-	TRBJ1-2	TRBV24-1	CATSAPGVGYGYTF	TGTGCCACCAGTGCCCCCGGGGTAGGCTATGGCTACACCTTC
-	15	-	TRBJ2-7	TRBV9	CASSVGRVFGYEQYF	TGTGCCAGCAGCGTAGGAAGGGTATTCGGCTACGAGCAGTACTTC
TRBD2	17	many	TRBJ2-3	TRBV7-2	CASSLNLAGESTDTQYF	TGTGCCAGCAGCTTGAATCTAGCGGGAGAGAGCACAGATACGCAGTATTTT
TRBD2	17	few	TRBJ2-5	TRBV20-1	CSARGGSSGSLTRTQYF	TGCAGTGCTAGAGGGGGTAGTAGCGGGAGCCTTACTCGGACCCAGTACTTC
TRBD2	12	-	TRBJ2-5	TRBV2	CASRGGGETQYF	TGTGCCAGCCGGGGGGGCGGAGAGACCCAGTACTTC
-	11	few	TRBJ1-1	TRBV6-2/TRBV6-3	CASSSSGKAFF	TGTGCCAGCAGCTCCTCAGGGAAGGCTTTCTTT
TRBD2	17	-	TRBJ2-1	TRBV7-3	CASSLSRLAAIYNEQSF	TGTGCCAGCAGCTTAAGTCGACTAGCGGCCATCTACAATGAGCAGTCCTTC
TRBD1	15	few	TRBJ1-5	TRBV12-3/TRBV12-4	CASSLTGTGLQPQHF	TGTGCCAGCAGTTTAACCGGGACAGGGCTTCAGCCCCAGCATTTT
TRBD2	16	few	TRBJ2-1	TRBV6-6	CASSFPSDSGRAEQFF	TGTGCCAGCAGTTTCCCGTCGGATAGCGGGAGGGCCGAGCAGTTCTTC
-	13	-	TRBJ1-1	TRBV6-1	CASKDRLNTEAFF	TGTGCCAGCAAAGACAGGCTGAACACTGAAGCTTTCTTT
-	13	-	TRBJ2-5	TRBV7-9	CASSQRRQETQYF	TGTGCCAGCAGCCAGCGGCGTCAAGAGACCCAGTACTTC